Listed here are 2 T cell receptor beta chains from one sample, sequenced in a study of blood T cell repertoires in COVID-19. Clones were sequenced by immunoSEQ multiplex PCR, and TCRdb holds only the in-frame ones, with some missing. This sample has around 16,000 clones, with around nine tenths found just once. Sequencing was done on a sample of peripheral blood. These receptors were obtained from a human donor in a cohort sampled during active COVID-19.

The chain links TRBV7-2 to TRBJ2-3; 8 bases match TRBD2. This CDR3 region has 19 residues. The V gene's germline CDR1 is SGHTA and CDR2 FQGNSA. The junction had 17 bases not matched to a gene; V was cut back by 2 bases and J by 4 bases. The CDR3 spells CASSLRALAGGDRADTQYF. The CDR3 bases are TGTGCCAGCAGCTTACGAGCGTTGGCGGGAGGTGATAGAGCAGATACGCAGTATTTT.

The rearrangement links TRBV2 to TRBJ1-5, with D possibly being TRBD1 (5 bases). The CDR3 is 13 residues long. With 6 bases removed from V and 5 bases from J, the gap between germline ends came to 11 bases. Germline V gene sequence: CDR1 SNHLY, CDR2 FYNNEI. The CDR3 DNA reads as TGTGCCAGCAGGTCGGACATTTATCAGCCCCAGCATTTT. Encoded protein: CASRSDIYQPQHF.